The present entry profiles one T cell receptor beta chain with its context. There is no known antigen for this receptor. No much larger clone exists at a distance of one base, and base qualities are not known. The method was the immunoSEQ multiplex PCR assay. The hsTCRB Kit was used according to the manufacturer's protocol to amplify rearranged TCR beta chain sequences. TCRB libraries were sequenced on an Illumina MiSeq. The published analysis was carried out like this. The kit vendor's proprietary platform handled demultiplexing, trimming and gene mapping. TCRdb re-hosts the immuneACCESS table, in-frame sequences only. Its copies lack some clones; in the studies checked, an unresolved V gene accounts for under half of them, and the cause for the rest is not known. That table supplies the V and J calls and clone size; D and trimming were determined from the DNA. The sample table records about 44,000 clones; approximately 80% of these occur just once. The ten largest clones take up approximately 4.7% of the sample.

This entry comes from a study of a mutant IDH1 vaccine in newly diagnosed glioma (dated by TCRdb to about 2021). Regarding the complete study: In the chemotherapy-containing groups, vaccination started alongside temozolomide cycles, whereas in patients who had radiotherapy alone it started 4-6 weeks after radiotherapy. Of the approximately 35 treated patients, approximately 62% were male and about 38% were female, and the mean age was approximately 39 years. Before enrollment, patients had received standard therapy of radiotherapy alone, temozolomide alone, or radiochemotherapy with temozolomide; most received the combination. The week-35 safety follow-up was designated visit V12, and the week-47 end of study was designated visit V13. Peripheral blood was collected at six visits: V03 (baseline), V05, V07, V10, V12 and V13. For exploratory analyses, about 25 treated patients had longitudinal TCRB deep sequencing done wherever samples were available. Overall results and qualifications from the work: PBMC samples for TCRB deep sequencing were selected based on availability. The authors stated that sample limitations prevented analyses of patient blood samples from being reproduced. Immune responses induced by the vaccine were seen in more than 85% of patients across multiple MHC alleles. No apparent relationship was observed between pseudoprogression and alterations in the top peripheral T cell clonotypes detected by TCRB sequencing.

The sample's time point label, in plain terms: week 35, safety follow-up. Each vaccine dose, consisting of 300 ug of a 20-mer mutant IDH1 peptide in Montanide, was administered subcutaneously with topical imiquimod. Patients were given eight vaccinations, in weeks 1, 3, 5, 7, 11, 15, 19 and 23, which matched visits V03 through V10. Newly diagnosed WHO grade 3 or 4 IDH1-mutant astrocytomas showing loss of nuclear ATRX were present in the donors. The samples were drawn from NOA16, a multicentre, single-arm, open-label phase I trial in Germany that tested a mutant IDH1 peptide vaccine in humans for the first time. Genomic DNA for TCRB sequencing was extracted from EDTA blood using the DNeasy Blood and Tissue Kit. The germline V and J ends show losses of 5 bases and 2 bases respectively, and no gene match explains 4 bases of the junction. From the cysteine through the phenylalanine, the CDR3 covers 14 amino acids. The retained sequence is limited to the CDR3, 42 bases, with the frame set at the first base. Sequences LNHDA (CDR1) and SQIVND (CDR2) are obtained from the germline V gene (reference sequence).

The rearranged chain carries TRBV19 and TRBJ2-7; 9 of the junction bases match TRBD2. The TCR sequence derives from a woman between 40 and 55 years old with glioma. Some clones in this sample may be carry-over from other donors' samples. The material sequenced was PBMCs, taken from a glioma patient whose treatment included an IDH1 peptide vaccine. The CDR3 region: CASSDSGGTYEQYF. The DNA sequence follows: TGTGCCAGTAGTGATAGCGGGGGAACCTACGAGCAGTACTTC.